Listed below are T cell receptor beta chains from one sample, sequenced in a study of cytomegalovirus exposure and HLA in healthy donors. The data were produced by immunoSEQ multiplex PCR, yet TCRdb's version contains in-frame clones alone and is incomplete. Of about 150,000 clones in the sample, roughly 63% were seen once. Sequenced: PBMCs. These TCRs come from a woman aged 55 to 70 in good health and CMV-seropositive. Each CDR3 is given with its conserved first and last residue. Each record gives: J gene, V gene, CDR3 protein.

j_gene: TRBJ1-5
v_gene: TRBV5-1
CDR3aa: CASSAEDGGMNQPQHF

j_gene: TRBJ2-2
v_gene: TRBV14
CDR3aa: CASSQVGASGLFF

j_gene: TRBJ2-7
v_gene: TRBV28
CDR3aa: CASSPIGQGLAGGRRYF

j_gene: TRBJ2-7
v_gene: TRBV7-8
CDR3aa: CASSLNRLGQGSYEQYF

j_gene: TRBJ1-1
v_gene: TRBV4-2
CDR3aa: CASSQGDRDTEAFF

j_gene: TRBJ2-3
v_gene: TRBV13
CDR3aa: CASSYRDTQYF

j_gene: TRBJ2-3
v_gene: TRBV28
CDR3aa: CASSPLGLAGGTDTQYF

j_gene: TRBJ2-5
v_gene: TRBV19
CDR3aa: CASSIRGQTEETQYF

j_gene: TRBJ1-1
v_gene: TRBV30
CDR3aa: CAWSVLRGEAFF

j_gene: TRBJ2-7
v_gene: TRBV7-8
CDR3aa: CASSPFRGPSYEQYF

j_gene: TRBJ2-5
v_gene: TRBV11-3
CDR3aa: CASSPGTSGRVQETQYF

j_gene: TRBJ2-1
v_gene: TRBV5-4
CDR3aa: CASSLKGGNEQFF

j_gene: TRBJ1-1
v_gene: TRBV29-1
CDR3aa: CSVEVGEGMNTEAFF

j_gene: TRBJ2-3
v_gene: TRBV5-1
CDR3aa: CASSFVGDTDTQYF

j_gene: TRBJ2-7
v_gene: TRBV7-3
CDR3aa: CASSTGLAGAYEQYF

j_gene: TRBJ1-2
v_gene: TRBV27
CDR3aa: CASSLSYANYGYTF

j_gene: TRBJ2-2
v_gene: TRBV7-2
CDR3aa: CASSSQGLKNTGELFF

j_gene: TRBJ2-1
v_gene: TRBV6-4
CDR3aa: CASSPFRGYNEQFF

j_gene: TRBJ2-6
v_gene: TRBV30
CDR3aa: CASPRGLSGANVLTF

j_gene: TRBJ1-5
v_gene: TRBV19
CDR3aa: CASSIGGGGDQPQHF

j_gene: TRBJ1-1
v_gene: TRBV5-4
CDR3aa: CASRGAANTEAFF

j_gene: TRBJ2-2
v_gene: TRBV9
CDR3aa: CASSVPKAGTGELFF

j_gene: TRBJ2-3
v_gene: TRBV6-4
CDR3aa: CASSDWGSSEREATDTQYF

j_gene: TRBJ2-1
v_gene: TRBV7-2
CDR3aa: CASSIPTGRNEQFF

j_gene: TRBJ2-2
v_gene: TRBV19
CDR3aa: CASSAGGKLGELFF

j_gene: TRBJ2-1
v_gene: TRBV5-1
CDR3aa: CASSPVTGNSYNEQFF

j_gene: TRBJ2-7
v_gene: TRBV7-2
CDR3aa: CASSQETEMKAYEQYF

j_gene: TRBJ2-1
v_gene: TRBV7-3
CDR3aa: CASSLWGTSGSEQFF

j_gene: TRBJ2-6
v_gene: TRBV2
CDR3aa: CASRAGQGAPGANVLTF

j_gene: TRBJ2-1
v_gene: TRBV5-4
CDR3aa: CASGRNNEQFF

j_gene: TRBJ1-1
v_gene: TRBV28
CDR3aa: CASSNGFGGAKNTEAFF

j_gene: TRBJ2-7
v_gene: TRBV29-1
CDR3aa: CSVEKGLPYEQYF

j_gene: TRBJ2-4
v_gene: TRBV2
CDR3aa: CASSRQGAKNIQYF

j_gene: NA
v_gene: TRBV13
CDR3aa: CASSDASGPPYEQYF

j_gene: TRBJ2-1
v_gene: TRBV7-3
CDR3aa: CASSLFVSPEQFF

j_gene: TRBJ2-2
v_gene: TRBV11-2
CDR3aa: CASSIYFRGNTGELFF

j_gene: TRBJ2-7
v_gene: TRBV4-1
CDR3aa: CASSRLAGGPYEQYF

j_gene: TRBJ2-1
v_gene: TRBV10-3
CDR3aa: CAISEPLQGAGDNEQFF

j_gene: TRBJ1-1
v_gene: TRBV5-1
CDR3aa: CASSLRGALNTEAFF

j_gene: TRBJ1-2
v_gene: TRBV28
CDR3aa: CASSNQGSSNYGYTF

j_gene: TRBJ2-3
v_gene: TRBV7-2
CDR3aa: CASSAADTQYF

j_gene: TRBJ2-7
v_gene: TRBV27
CDR3aa: CASGTLAGESEQYF

j_gene: TRBJ2-1
v_gene: TRBV27
CDR3aa: CASSLGTNHNEQFF

j_gene: TRBJ2-3
v_gene: TRBV6-4
CDR3aa: CASSDGLSTDTQYF

j_gene: TRBJ2-5
v_gene: TRBV5-6
CDR3aa: CASSQDRVVEETQYF

j_gene: TRBJ2-7
v_gene: TRBV7-6
CDR3aa: CASSLGGAGQGHEQYF

j_gene: TRBJ1-2
v_gene: TRBV28
CDR3aa: CASSLVRYGYTF

j_gene: TRBJ2-5
v_gene: TRBV20-1
CDR3aa: CSTGQETQYF

j_gene: TRBJ2-7
v_gene: TRBV15
CDR3aa: CATSRTSLAEKYEQYF

j_gene: TRBJ2-3
v_gene: TRBV28
CDR3aa: CASSLGLAGSTDTQYF